The 7 T cell receptor beta chains below were found in one sample sequenced in a study of identical twins. TCRdb ran MiXCR on the 5' RACE reads and lists one entry per CDR3 protein. The table includes about 490,000 distinct CDR3 sequences, over 12% detected once. The sample also formed part of further work on yellow fever vaccine responses in identical twins.

The material sequenced was CD4+ T cells sorted from blood. These TCRs come from a woman between 18 and 29 years old in good health.

The chain links TRBV7-9 to TRBJ2-1, with D perhaps TRBD2 (5 bases). Germline V gene data show CDR1 as SEHNR and CDR2 as FQNEAQ (reference sequence). V dropped 2 bases and J dropped 9 bases, with 8 bases sitting between them. There are 12 residues in the CDR3. The CDR3 DNA reads TGTGCCAGCAGCTTAATACGGGGTGAGCAGTTCTTC. Residues: CASSLIRGEQFF.

The V and J genes are TRBV29-1 and TRBJ2-5, with TRBD2 identical over 8 bases. There are 16 residues in the CDR3. V trimming: 8 bases; J trimming: 1 base; junction bases outside the gene matches: 15. Germline values: CDR1 SQVTM, CDR2 ANQGSEA. CDR3 protein: CSLKGGAGGFQETQYF. For the CDR3, the DNA is TGCAGCCTAAAAGGGGGGGCGGGGGGCTTCCAAGAGACCCAGTACTTC.

This rearrangement joins TRBV4-1 to TRBJ2-3; D is ambiguous. The V end lost 4 bases, the J end lost 6 bases, and 8 bases lay between the germline ends. The CDR3 sequence is 12 residues long. Germline-derived CDR1 and CDR2 are MGHRA and YSYEKL. The CDR3 spells CASSPHGDTQYF. The DNA for the CDR3 is TGCGCCAGCAGCCCCCACGGGGATACGCAGTATTTT.

The CDR3 nucleotides read TGCGCCAGCAGCCAAGTTAGGGGCCTCTACGAGCAGTACGTC. Translating gives CASSQVRGLYEQYV. This chain joins TRBV4-1 and TRBJ2-7; TRBD1 is a possible D gene (5 bases). CDR3 size: 14 residues. Trimming cost V 1 base and J 3 bases, with 10 bases left between them. The germline V gene encodes CDR1 MGHRA and CDR2 YSYEKL.

The CDR3 is CASSFGGGGDTEAFF. In nucleotides, the CDR3 is TGTGCCAGCAGTTTTGGGGGGGGAGGAGACACTGAAGCTTTCTTT. V usage is TRBV12-3 or TRBV12-4 and J usage is TRBJ1-1, with D possibly matching TRBD1 (5 bases). There are 15 residues in the CDR3. V was shortened by 3 bases and J by 3 bases, with 14 bases between the two germline ends.

Only a few counts were recorded for this clonotype. CDR3 nucleotide sequence: TGTGCCAGCAGTGAAGGTGGAGGGTACCAGTTGGACGAGCAGTACTTC. This encodes CASSEGGGYQLDEQYF. The J gene is TRBJ2-7, the V gene TRBV2; D may be TRBD2 (6 bases). This CDR3 is built from 16 residues. The V end lost 1 base, the J end lost 5 bases, and 18 bases lay between the germline ends. Germline CDR1 reads SNHLY; CDR2 reads FYNNEI.

This clonotype occurred a few times. The chain employs TRBV2 and TRBJ2-7; 9 nucleotides align to TRBD1. Germline V gene sequence: CDR1 SNHLY, CDR2 FYNNEI. The J segment lost 0 bases and the V segment lost 7 bases, leaving 4 bases of the junction unmatched. The CDR3 covers 14 residues. The chain's CDR3 is CASTRDRDSYEQYV. The CDR3 coding sequence is TGTGCCAGCACCCGGGACAGGGACTCCTACGAGCAGTACGTC.